The entry below describes one T cell receptor (beta chain). Both 60 Vbeta primers and 13 Jbeta primers went into the PCR. The data were produced by immunoSEQ multiplex PCR, yet TCRdb's version contains in-frame clones alone and is incomplete. The sample carries roughly 72,000 clones, around two thirds recorded once. The data derive from a study of cytomegalovirus exposure and HLA in healthy donors. Germline CDR1 is SGHNT and CDR2 is YYREEE (reference sequence). This CDR3 is built from 13 residues. The V gene lost 3 bases and the J gene lost 1 base, with 7 bases spanning the gap. This clonotype originated in a human donor in good health. The chain has TRBV5-4 and TRBJ1-1; D not resolved. Material: PBMCs. CDR3: CASSYQQNTEAFF. DNA of the CDR3: TGTGCCAGCAGCTACCAACAGAACACTGAAGCTTTCTTT.